These 15 T cell receptor beta chains share one sample of origin, sequenced in a study of breast tumors, draining lymph nodes, adjacent tissues. The lymph nodes were axillary draining lymph nodes from breast cancer patients. Via MiXCR, TCRdb re-called the multiplex PCR reads, giving one row per CDR3 protein. The sample has roughly 120,000 distinct CDR3 sequences; about 20% are singletons. Sequenced material: axillary lymph node tissue. The source of these receptors is a female donor with breast cancer. Some clones in this sample may be carry-over from other donors' samples.

This clonotype was found a few times. CDR3 DNA sequence: TGTGCCAGCAGTTCCAGGGGGGACACCGGGGAGCTGTTTTTT. Amino acid sequence: CASSSRGDTGELFF. V usage is TRBV27 and J usage is TRBJ2-2, with D maybe TRBD1 (7 bases). The germline CDR1 and CDR2 sequences are MNHEY and SMNVEV (reference sequence). Trimming took 4 bases from V and 3 from J, leaving 9 bases between them. The CDR3 spans 14 residues.

This clonotype was seen at least ten times. The chain recombines TRBV30 with TRBJ2-5; D is perhaps TRBD1 (6 bases). Between the trimmed V and J ends, which lost 1 base and 7 bases, there was a span of 10 bases. The CDR3 is 12 residues long. From germline, CDR1 is GTSNPN and CDR2 SVGIG (reference sequence). For the CDR3, the DNA is TGTGCCTGGAGTGAGGGGGAAGGGACCCAGTACTTC. Its translation: CAWSEGEGTQYF.

The sample holds many counts of this clonotype. The chain employs TRBV12-3 or TRBV12-4 and TRBJ1-6; tentatively, D is TRBD1 (6 bases). Trimming removed 2 bases from V and 10 bases from J, with 12 bases in between. The CDR3 extends over 14 amino acids. The CDR3 DNA reads as TGTGCCAGCAGTTTACCGGGGGCCCGGTCACCCCTCCACTTT. Its translation is CASSLPGARSPLHF.

This clonotype was recorded at least ten times. The chain links TRBV6-6 to TRBJ1-3; D unresolved. This CDR3 spans 14 amino acids. The V and J ends lost 7 bases and 0 bases respectively, with 10 bases between them. Germline V gene lookup returns CDR1 MNHNY and CDR2 SVGAGI (reference sequence). CDR3 protein: CASTETPSGNTIYF. CDR3 nucleotide sequence: TGTGCCAGCACCGAGACACCCTCTGGAAACACCATATATTTT.

Details on this clonotype: A much larger clone lies one base from this, so it may be a read error. J is TRBJ2-2 and V is TRBV12-3 or TRBV12-4; tentatively, D is TRBD2 (6 bases). The CDR3 has 16 residues. CDR3 in amino acids: CASSHISGNMAGELSF. The CDR3 DNA sequence: TGTGCCAGCAGTCATATTAGCGGAAACATGGCCGGGGAGCTGTCTTTT.

This clonotype was observed at least ten times. The V and J genes are TRBV5-1 and TRBJ2-1; 9 positions match TRBD2. This CDR3 is built from 16 residues. V shed 0 bases and J 6 bases; nucleotides not matched to a gene: 7. Germline V gives CDR1 SGHRS, CDR2 YFSETQ. CDR3 sequence: CASSLVGTSFANEQFF. Here the CDR3 DNA reads TGCGCCAGCAGCTTGGTAGGGACTAGCTTTGCCAATGAGCAGTTCTTC. The whole variable domain, filled in from reference TRBV5-1 and TRBJ2-1, reads KAGVTQTPRYLIKTRGQQVTLSCSPISGHRSVSWYQQTPGQGLQFLFEYFSETQRNKGNFPGRFSGRQFSNSRSEMNVSTLELGDSALYLCASSLVGTSFANEQFFGPGTRLTVL.

Remarks on this clonotype: This could be a read error, since a much larger clone is one nucleotide away. The genes are TRBV5-8 and TRBJ2-1; a possible D gene is TRBD2 (6 bases). Germline CDR1 is SGHTS and CDR2 is YDEGEE. This CDR3 has 13 residues. DNA for the CDR3: TGTGCCAGTATGCGGGGCTCCTACAATGGGCAGTTCTTC. Residues: CASMRGSYNGQFF.

The V call is TRBV5-1, the J call TRBJ2-1, with D hard to call. Trimming took off 0 bases at V and 2 bases at J, with 12 bases between the two ends. The CDR3 sequence is 16 residues long. The germline gives CDR1 SGHRS, CDR2 YFSETQ. The DNA for the CDR3 is TGCGCCAGCAGCTTGGCCTGGGGTCGAGCCTACAATGAGCAGTTCTTC. It codes for CASSLAWGRAYNEQFF.

In this sample, this clonotype turned up a few times. CDR3 protein: CSTWTSGSQNIQYF. Here the CDR3 DNA reads TGCAGCACTTGGACTAGCGGGAGCCAAAACATTCAGTACTTC. The chain joins TRBV29-1 to TRBJ2-4, with 13 positions matching TRBD2. The junction had 6 bases not matched to a gene; V was cut back by 8 bases and J by 5 bases. Germline V CDR1 and CDR2: SQVTM, ANQGSEA. The CDR3 has 14 residues.

This clonotype was found a few times. This sequence joins TRBV19 and TRBJ1-5; 11 positions match TRBD1. The CDR3 is 15 amino acids. Germline V gene lookup returns CDR1 LNHDA and CDR2 SQIVND (reference sequence). V gave up 5 bases and J gave up 5 bases; unmatched junction bases: 5. CDR3 in amino acids: CASSPRTGGHQPQHF. CDR3 nucleotides: TGTGCCAGTAGTCCCCGGACAGGGGGCCATCAGCCCCAGCATTTT.

This clonotype came up many times. This chain joins TRBV20-1 and TRBJ2-3; D is ambiguous. Per germline, CDR1 DFQATT and CDR2 SNEGSKA (reference sequence). The length of the CDR3 is 14 residues. V lost 3 bases and J lost 2, with 12 bases in between. The CDR3 is CSARAGQPTDTQYF. The CDR3 coding sequence is TGCAGTGCTAGGGCTGGGCAGCCCACAGATACGCAGTATTTT.

A word on this clonotype: A much larger clonotype is one base distant, so this may be a read error. The chain carries TRBV6-5 and TRBJ1-3, with a possible D match to TRBD1 (6 bases). The germline V gene encodes CDR1 MNHEY and CDR2 SVGAGI. V was shortened by 6 bases and J by 1 base, with 19 bases between the two germline ends. The CDR3 length is 17 residues. The DNA of the CDR3 is TGTGCCAGCAGATCCGGCAGTGGCAGGGGATCTGGAAACACCATATATTTT. This translates into CASRSGSGRGSGNTIYF.

This clonotype was recorded at least ten times. The V gene is TRBV20-1, the J gene TRBJ2-1; 7 bases match TRBD2. The CDR3 covers 15 residues. Germline lookup yields CDR1 DFQATT and CDR2 SNEGSKA (reference sequence). The ends lost 6 bases at V and 1 base at J; junction bases unmatched: 9. This CDR3 reads CSATWGGVSYNEQFF. The CDR3 coding sequence is TGCAGTGCCACTTGGGGGGGGGTTTCCTACAATGAGCAGTTCTTC.

This clonotype was picked up many times. V is TRBV12-3 or TRBV12-4 and J is TRBJ1-3; D call uncertain. The CDR3 runs 16 residues. Trimming cost V 6 bases and J 0 bases, with 15 bases left between them. This chain's CDR3 is CASRPSGLPSGNTIYF. The DNA of the CDR3 is TGTGCCAGCAGGCCGTCTGGACTGCCCTCTGGAAACACCATATATTTT.

This chain links TRBV20-1 with TRBJ1-1; D perhaps matches TRBD1 (6 bases). Germline lookup yields CDR1 DFQATT and CDR2 SNEGSKA (reference sequence). The CDR3 covers 14 residues. Deletions cut 6 bases from V and 0 bases from J, with 14 bases between. The DNA for the CDR3 is TGCAGTGCCCCCTTGGGGGGGCTGAACACTGAAGCTTTCTTT. Translated: CSAPLGGLNTEAFF.